The entry below gives a single TCR beta chain sequence along with its context. These data come from a study of cytomegalovirus exposure and HLA in healthy donors. Per the germline V gene, CDR1 is SGDLS and CDR2 is YYNGEE. CDR3 size: 14 residues. The V end lost 3 bases, the J end lost 2 bases, and 12 bases lay between the germline ends. The PCR ran on 60 Vbeta and 13 Jbeta primers. Clones were sequenced by immunoSEQ multiplex PCR, and TCRdb holds only the in-frame ones, with some missing. Among some 140,000 clones listed, 75% to 85% were seen once. This chain links TRBV9 with TRBJ2-7, with D maybe TRBD2 (6 bases). Specimen: PBMCs. This sequence was found in a woman between 40 and 55 years old in good health and CMV-seropositive. The CDR3 region is CASSERTGAYEQYF. The CDR3 DNA reads as TGTGCCAGCAGCGAGCGGACGGGGGCCTACGAGCAGTACTTC.